This TCR beta chain comes out of a study of T cells after yellow fever vaccination. Synthesis of TCR cDNA relied on 5'RACE template switching, which attached a universal primer site and UMIs. MiXCR, run by TCRdb on the 5' RACE reads, gives a single entry per CDR3 protein. The sample has more than 200,000 distinct CDR3 sequences, about 3.7% seen once. V lost 4 bases and J lost 5; bases outside the gene matches: 6. The CDR3 loop spans 15 amino acids. The germline V gene encodes CDR1 MNHEY and CDR2 SMNVEV (reference sequence). This clonotype was seen ten or more times. Its matching antigen is unknown. Whole-study results and caveats: Abundant clonotypes from the bulk population could contaminate FACS-sorted repertoires.

The gene calls are TRBV27 and TRBJ2-3, with 10 bases matching TRBD1. This receptor was identified in a man between 18 and 35 years old who received the YFV17D yellow fever vaccine. The input for sequencing was PBMCs, taken 15 days after the yellow fever booster vaccination. CDR3 protein: CASSYGTGEQDTQYF. CDR3 bases: TGTGCCAGCAGTTACGGGACAGGGGAACAAGATACGCAGTATTTT.